The next 16 T cell receptor beta chains were all read from a single sample in a study of shared clonotypes between healthy human individuals (dated by TCRdb to the early 2020s). Library method: the immunoSEQ multiplex PCR assay. TCRdb obtained this table from immuneACCESS and retained in-frame rearrangements with V and J assigned. These tables miss some clones; where compared with another copy, unresolved V genes account for less than half of the shortfall, and the remainder is unexplained. A total of some 2.1 million clones appear in this sample, 93% of them only once. The leading ten clones occupy about 1.7% of the sample. CD8 naive samples consisted of CD45RO-negative cells that were positively selected for CCR7, yielding a CD45RA+CCR7+ population without TemRA cells. Material for sequencing was naive CD8+ T cells from PBMCs. The cell subset or site label corresponds to: CD45RA+CCR7+. These receptors were obtained from a man in his late teens or twenties in good health. Some clones in this sample may be carry-over from other donors' samples.

The rearrangement joins TRBV28 to TRBJ1-1; D remains ambiguous. Germline V gene sequence: CDR1 MDHEN, CDR2 SYDVKM. V lost 7 bases and J 8 bases, leaving 11 bases between the germline ends. This CDR3 is 11 amino acids long. The CDR3 reads CASTLGGEAFF. The CDR3 nucleotides read TGTGCCAGCACCTTAGGAGGGGAAGCTTTCTTT. Variable domain in full (rest from reference TRBV28 and TRBJ1-1): DVKVTQSSRYLVKRTGEKVFLECVQDMDHENMFWYRQDPGLGLRLIYFSYDVKMKEKGDIPEGYSVSREKKERFSLILESASTNQTSMYLCASTLGGEAFFGQGTRLTVV.

This chain connects TRBV19 to TRBJ1-2, with 10 positions matching TRBD1. The V and J ends lost 5 bases and 8 bases, in that order; junction bases with no gene match: 5. The CDR3 totals 13 residues. The germline CDR1 and CDR2 sequences are LNHDA and SQIVND (reference sequence). CDR3 nucleotide sequence: TGTGCCAGTAGTGACAGGGGGCAGGCGGGCTACACCTTC. It is translated as CASSDRGQAGYTF.

The chain combines TRBV2 with TRBJ2-1; 8 positions agree with TRBD2. Germline CDR1 and CDR2: SNHLY and FYNNEI. The junction had 7 bases not matched to a gene; V was cut back by 1 base and J by 8 bases. CDR3 length equals 15 residues. The CDR3 DNA sequence: TGTGCCAGCAGTGAAGGTAGCGGGACTGTGTATGAGCAGTTCTTC. It is translated as CASSEGSGTVYEQFF.

The V gene is TRBV27, the J gene TRBJ1-4; D is ambiguous. From germline, CDR1 is MNHEY and CDR2 SMNVEV (reference sequence). CDR3 length: 13 residues. Trimming pared 5 bases from V and 8 bases from J, leaving 12 bases between. DNA for the CDR3: TGTGCCAGCAGTCTAATGACGCAGGAAAAACTGTTTTTT. This gives the protein CASSLMTQEKLFF.

The chain carries TRBV7-9 and TRBJ2-7; the match to TRBD1 covers 9 bases. Germline CDR1 and CDR2: SEHNR and FQNEAQ (reference sequence). Trimming cost V 5 bases and J 6 bases; bases outside gene matches: 11. The CDR3 has 15 residues. The CDR3 bases are TGTGCCAGCAGCGACCGGACAGGGGATTGGGGCGAGCAGTACTTC. Translation gives CASSDRTGDWGEQYF.

The V gene is TRBV7-9, the J gene TRBJ2-1; TRBD1 matches at 9 bases. Germline-derived CDR1 and CDR2 are SEHNR and FQNEAQ (reference sequence). The CDR3 covers 17 residues. V was pared by 3 bases and J by 1 base, with 7 bases of the junction left unmatched. The chain's CDR3 is CASSFPPGQGSYNEQFF. The CDR3 bases are TGTGCCAGCAGCTTCCCTCCGGGACAGGGATCCTACAATGAGCAGTTCTTC.

The rearrangement links TRBV28 to TRBJ2-7; no definite D call. Germline loops: CDR1 MDHEN, CDR2 SYDVKM. The CDR3 is 14 amino acids. The V and J ends lost 1 base and 3 bases respectively, with 10 bases between them. The CDR3 bases are TGTGCCAGCAGTTTATTAGTCACGGACTACGAGCAGTACTTC. This gives the protein CASSLLVTDYEQYF.

The chain has TRBV27 and TRBJ2-7; 10 bases fit TRBD2. The CDR3 loop spans 16 amino acids. Losses at the gene ends were 5 bases for V and 4 bases for J; bases not matched to a gene: 11. Per germline, CDR1 MNHEY and CDR2 SMNVEV (reference sequence). The CDR3 bases are TGTGCCAGCAGTCTAGCGGGAGCGGCCCAGGTTTACGAGCAGTACTTC. Translation: CASSLAGAAQVYEQYF.

The chain has TRBV13 and TRBJ1-3; D not certain. The CDR3 runs 16 residues. The germline V and J ends were trimmed by 1 base and 0 bases, with 10 bases remaining between them. Germline CDR1 and CDR2: PRHDT and FYEKMQ (reference sequence). The CDR3 reads CASSLEDSSSGNTIYF. CDR3 nucleotides: TGTGCCAGCAGCTTAGAGGACTCAAGCTCTGGAAACACCATATATTTT. The variable domain in full, completed from reference TRBV13 and TRBJ1-3, reads AAGVIQSPRHLIKEKRETATLKCYPIPRHDTVYWYQQGPGQDPQFLISFYEKMQSDKGSIPDRFSAQQFSDYHSELNMSSLELGDSALYFCASSLEDSSSGNTIYFGEGSWLTVV.

The chain joins TRBV27 to TRBJ1-5; TRBD1 agrees at 9 bases. CDR3 length: 14 residues. The germline V gene has CDR1 MNHEY and CDR2 SMNVEV (reference sequence). The ends lost 7 bases at V and 1 base at J; junction bases unmatched: 2. The CDR3 DNA follows: TGTGCCAGCAAGACAGGGGGGAGCAATCAGCCCCAGCATTTT. Its protein product is CASKTGGSNQPQHF.

The chain combines TRBV9 with TRBJ2-3; perhaps TRBD2 as D (5 bases). This CDR3 region has 15 residues. Trimming took 2 bases from V and 2 from J, leaving 12 bases between them. Germline V gene lookup returns CDR1 SGDLS and CDR2 YYNGEE. CDR3 coding DNA: TGTGCCAGCAGCGTCCTGGGAGTATTCACAGATACGCAGTATTTT. It encodes CASSVLGVFTDTQYF.

This sequence joins TRBV7-9 and TRBJ2-2; the match to TRBD2 covers 7 bases. The CDR3 length is 16 residues. Germline-derived CDR1 and CDR2 are SEHNR and FQNEAQ (reference sequence). With V trimmed by 5 bases and J by 6 bases, 12 bases remained unmatched. This chain's CDR3 is CASSTVVAGVAGELFF. The CDR3 DNA is TGTGCCAGCAGCACGGTGGTGGCGGGAGTGGCCGGGGAGCTGTTTTTT.

V and J are TRBV7-9 and TRBJ2-1, with D possibly TRBD2 on 6 matching bases. Per germline, CDR1 SEHNR and CDR2 FQNEAQ (reference sequence). The ends were cut back, 6 bases at V and 0 bases at J, with 15 bases in the middle. There are 16 residues in the CDR3. The CDR3 coding sequence is TGTGCCAGCAGTCGGACGACGGGAGCCTCCTACAATGAGCAGTTCTTC. Its translation: CASSRTTGASYNEQFF.

Turning to this clone: Other DNA sequences within the sample encode an identical CDR3. This chain uses TRBV7-9 with TRBJ2-7; 7 nucleotides match TRBD1. From germline, CDR1 is SEHNR and CDR2 FQNEAQ (reference sequence). V lost 1 base, J lost 0 bases, and 3 bases stayed unmatched. The CDR3 has 15 amino acids. The CDR3 loop is CASSLGQGSSYEQYF. In nucleotides, the CDR3 is TGTGCCAGCAGCTTAGGACAGGGCTCCTCCTACGAGCAGTACTTC.

The chain carries TRBV18 and TRBJ2-7, with 9 bases lining up with TRBD1. This CDR3 is 16 amino acids long. Looked up from germline, CDR1 is KGHSH and CDR2 is LQKENI. Unmatched junction bases numbered 13, after V lost 5 bases and J lost 5 bases. This CDR3 reads CASSLSPGQGRDEQYF. For the CDR3, the DNA is TGTGCCAGCTCATTGAGTCCGGGACAGGGCAGAGACGAGCAGTACTTC.

This clone was counted a few times. The sample contains more than one DNA sequence encoding this CDR3. The chain has TRBV7-9 and TRBJ1-1; weak D call: TRBD1 (5 bases). In germline, CDR1 is SEHNR, CDR2 FQNEAQ (reference sequence). The CDR3 runs 11 residues. V lost 3 bases to trimming and J lost 8 bases, with 7 bases between them. CDR3 nucleotides: TGTGCCAGCAGCTTGGGGACGGAAGCTTTCTTT. Amino acids: CASSLGTEAFF.